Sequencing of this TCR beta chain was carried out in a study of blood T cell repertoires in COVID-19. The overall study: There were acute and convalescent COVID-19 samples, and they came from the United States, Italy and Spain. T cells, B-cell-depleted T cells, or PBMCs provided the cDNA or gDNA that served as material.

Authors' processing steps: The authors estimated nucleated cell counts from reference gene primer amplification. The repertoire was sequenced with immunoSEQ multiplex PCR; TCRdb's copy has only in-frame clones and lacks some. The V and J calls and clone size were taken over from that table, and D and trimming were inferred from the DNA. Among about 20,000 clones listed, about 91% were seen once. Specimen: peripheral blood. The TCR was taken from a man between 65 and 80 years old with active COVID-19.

The CDR3 here is CASSLGQGVYEQYF. CDR3 in DNA: TGTGCCAGCAGCTTAGGTCAGGGGGTCTACGAGCAGTACTTC. This chain links TRBV7-2 with TRBJ2-7; 7 bases fit TRBD1. The V gene's germline CDR1 is SGHTA and CDR2 FQGNSA. This CDR3 has 14 residues. J was trimmed by 3 bases and V by 1 base; bases with no gene match: 3.